This TCR beta chain stems from a study of T cells in Graves' hyperthyroidism and ophthalmopathy. Broader study findings: Stable hyperthyroidism was told apart from ophthalmopathy by a model built on 13 V-J features. Peripheral blood also featured most of the thyroid clonotypes expanded above 0.001.

It was RNA transcripts that yielded the amplified TCR beta CDR3 regions. During a first-round RT-PCR of the TCR CDR3, the HTBI primer set was used. In TCRdb, the multiplex PCR reads were re-called with MiXCR into one record per CDR3 protein. Counted here are a few hundred thousand distinct CDR3 sequences, 25% occurring once; the ten biggest clones make up about 70%. On this clonotype itself: Antigen unknown.

Germline trimming cut 6 bases from V and 0 bases from J; bases unmatched to any gene: 9. The CDR3 consists of 15 residues. Germline V gene data show CDR1 as GTSNPN and CDR2 as SVGIG (reference sequence). Each diagnosis was grounded in clinical symptoms, serum thyroxine and TRAb, thyroid ultrasound, and orbital computed tomography. The sequence came from a man aged 45-60 years with Graves' hyperthyroidism. The chain is built from TRBV30 and TRBJ2-7; TRBD2 aligns across 9 bases. Material: blood. CDR3 sequence (DNA): TGTGCCTGTTCGGGTGGCGGGAGGGCCTCCTACGAGCAGTACTTC. Translated, it gives CACSGGGRASYEQYF.